The rows below give T cell receptor beta chains drawn from one sample of a study of T cell responses to AZD1222 COVID-19 vaccine. Assay: immunoSEQ multiplex PCR; the TCRdb copy retains only in-frame clones and omits some. The sample carries around 130,000 clones, approximately 90% recorded once. The sample here was peripheral blood, taken on day 0 of AZD1222 vaccination. These receptor sequences come from an adult in good health. Both conserved end residues are part of each CDR3. Each record gives: J gene, V gene, D gene, CDR3 protein, CDR3 DNA. D genes are given only for firm matches.

TRBJ2-1	TRBV6-1	TRBD2	CASSDQAGAQSEQFF	TGTGCCAGCAGTGATCAAGCGGGAGCCCAATCGGAGCAGTTCTTC
TRBJ2-1	TRBV19	TRBD2	CASSIETSGGGGTYNEQFF	TGTGCCAGTAGTATAGAGACTAGCGGGGGCGGCGGGACCTACAATGAGCAGTTCTTC
TRBJ2-3	TRBV7-2	.	CASSLGLGGVTDTQYF	TGTGCCAGCAGCTTAGGGCTGGGAGGAGTCACAGATACGCAGTATTTT
TRBJ1-2	TRBV6-5	.	CASSYSPGGNGYTF	TGTGCCAGCAGTTACTCGCCCGGGGGCAATGGCTACACCTTC
TRBJ1-2	TRBV30	.	CAWSPGAANYGYTF	TGTGCCTGGAGTCCAGGAGCTGCTAACTATGGCTACACCTTC
TRBJ1-2	TRBV6-6	.	CASNRPGDYGYTF	TGTGCCAGCAACAGACCAGGGGACTATGGCTACACCTTC
TRBJ1-4	TRBV12-3/TRBV12-4	.	CASSGTTKLFF	TGTGCCAGCAGTGGTACGACAAAACTGTTTTTT
TRBJ1-3	TRBV6-6	.	CASRSAVSGNTIYF	TGTGCCAGCAGGTCGGCTGTCTCTGGAAACACCATATATTTT
TRBJ2-5	TRBV6-5	.	CASSYSDGQETQYF	TGTGCCAGCAGTTACTCGGACGGCCAAGAGACCCAGTACTTC
TRBJ1-6	TRBV5-1	.	CASSYGSRVNSPLHF	TGCGCCAGCAGCTACGGGAGCAGGGTCAATTCACCCCTCCACTTT